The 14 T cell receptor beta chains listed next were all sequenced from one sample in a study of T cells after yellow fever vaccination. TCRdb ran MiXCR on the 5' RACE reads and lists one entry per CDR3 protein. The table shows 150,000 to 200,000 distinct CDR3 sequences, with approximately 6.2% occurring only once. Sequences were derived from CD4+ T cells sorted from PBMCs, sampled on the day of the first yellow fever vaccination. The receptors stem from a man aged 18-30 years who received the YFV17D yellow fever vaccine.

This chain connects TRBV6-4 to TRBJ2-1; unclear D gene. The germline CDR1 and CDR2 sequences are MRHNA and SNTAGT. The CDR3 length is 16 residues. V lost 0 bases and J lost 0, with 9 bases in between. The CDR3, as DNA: TGTGCCAGCAGTGACTCGGGTAGGAGCTCCTACAATGAGCAGTTCTTC. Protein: CASSDSGRSSYNEQFF.

For the CDR3, the DNA is TGCAGTGCTATGAGTCAGGGTCAAAATGAGCAGTTCTTC. Translating gives CSAMSQGQNEQFF. The gene calls are TRBV20-1 and TRBJ2-1; a possible D gene is TRBD1 (5 bases). The CDR3 loop spans 13 amino acids. Germline V gene lookup returns CDR1 DFQATT and CDR2 SNEGSKA (reference sequence). V lost 4 bases to trimming and J lost 7 bases, with 14 bases between them.

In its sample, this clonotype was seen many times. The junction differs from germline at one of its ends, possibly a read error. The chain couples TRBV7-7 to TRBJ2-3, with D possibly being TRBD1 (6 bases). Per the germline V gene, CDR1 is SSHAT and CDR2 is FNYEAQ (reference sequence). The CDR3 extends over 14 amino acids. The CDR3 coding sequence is TGTGCTAGCAGCCTAGGTACAGGGCTTGATACGCAGTATTTT. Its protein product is CASSLGTGLDTQYF.

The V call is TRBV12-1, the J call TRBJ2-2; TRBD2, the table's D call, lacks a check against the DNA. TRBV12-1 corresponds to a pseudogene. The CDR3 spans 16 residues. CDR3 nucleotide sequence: TGTGCCAGCAGCCTCGGGCCCCTCAGCAACACCGGGGAGCTGTTTTTT. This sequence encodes CASSLGPLSNTGELFF.

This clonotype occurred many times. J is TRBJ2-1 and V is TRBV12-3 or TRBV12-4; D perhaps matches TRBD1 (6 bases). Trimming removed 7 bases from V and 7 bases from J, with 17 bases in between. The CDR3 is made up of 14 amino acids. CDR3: CASTQGAGANEQFF. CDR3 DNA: TGTGCCAGCACCCAAGGGGCAGGGGCGAATGAGCAGTTCTTC.

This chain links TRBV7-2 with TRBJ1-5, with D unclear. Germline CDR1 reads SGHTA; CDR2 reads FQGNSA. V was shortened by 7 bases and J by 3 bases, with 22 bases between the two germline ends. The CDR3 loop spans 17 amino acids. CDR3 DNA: TGTGCCAGCAACCCCTCTGGAGGACGAGGTCCCAATCAGCCCCAGCATTTT. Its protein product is CASNPSGGRGPNQPQHF.

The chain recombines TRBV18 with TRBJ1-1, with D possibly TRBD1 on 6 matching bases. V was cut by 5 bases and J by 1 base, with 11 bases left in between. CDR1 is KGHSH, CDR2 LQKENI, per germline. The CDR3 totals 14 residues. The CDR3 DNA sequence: TGTGCCAGCTCATCGGACAGCCAGAACACTGAAGCTTTCTTT. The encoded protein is CASSSDSQNTEAFF.

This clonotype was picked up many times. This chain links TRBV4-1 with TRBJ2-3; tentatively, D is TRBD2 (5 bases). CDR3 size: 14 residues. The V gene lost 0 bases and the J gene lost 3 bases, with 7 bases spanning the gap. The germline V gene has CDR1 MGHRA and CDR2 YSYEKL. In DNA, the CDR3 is TGCGCCAGCAGCCAAGATCAGCGGACAGATACGCAGTATTTT. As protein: CASSQDQRTDTQYF.

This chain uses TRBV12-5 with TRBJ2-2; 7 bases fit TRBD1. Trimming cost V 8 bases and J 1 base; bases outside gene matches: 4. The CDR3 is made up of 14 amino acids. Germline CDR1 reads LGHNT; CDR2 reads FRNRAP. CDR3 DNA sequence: TGTGCTAGTTCGGGACAGATGAACACCGGGGAGCTGTTTTTT. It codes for CASSGQMNTGELFF.

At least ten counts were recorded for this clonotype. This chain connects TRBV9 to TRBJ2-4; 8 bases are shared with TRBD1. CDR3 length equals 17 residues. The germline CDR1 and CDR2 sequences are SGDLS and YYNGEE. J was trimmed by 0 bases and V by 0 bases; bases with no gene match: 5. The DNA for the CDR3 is TGTGCCAGCAGCGTAGGGTCAGGGGGCCTAGCCAAAAACATTCAGTACTTC. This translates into CASSVGSGGLAKNIQYF.

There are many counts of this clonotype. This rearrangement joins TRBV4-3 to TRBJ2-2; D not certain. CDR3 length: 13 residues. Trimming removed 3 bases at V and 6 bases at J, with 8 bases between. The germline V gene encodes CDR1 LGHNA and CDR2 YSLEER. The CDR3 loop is CASSHYVAGELFF. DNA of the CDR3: TGCGCCAGCAGCCACTACGTCGCCGGGGAGCTGTTTTTT.

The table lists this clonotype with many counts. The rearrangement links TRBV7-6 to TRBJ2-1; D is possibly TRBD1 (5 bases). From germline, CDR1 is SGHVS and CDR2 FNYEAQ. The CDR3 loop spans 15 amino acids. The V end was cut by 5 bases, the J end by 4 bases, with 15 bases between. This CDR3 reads CASSQQVMAYNEQFF. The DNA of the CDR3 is TGTGCCAGCAGCCAACAGGTTATGGCTTACAATGAGCAGTTCTTC.

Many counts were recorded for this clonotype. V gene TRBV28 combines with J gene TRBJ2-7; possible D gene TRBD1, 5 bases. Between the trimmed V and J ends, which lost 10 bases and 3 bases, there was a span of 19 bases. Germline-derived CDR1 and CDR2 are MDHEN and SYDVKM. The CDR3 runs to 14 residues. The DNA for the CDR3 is TGTGCCACCACCGCAGGGAAGGTTCTCTACGAGCAGTACGTC. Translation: CATTAGKVLYEQYV.

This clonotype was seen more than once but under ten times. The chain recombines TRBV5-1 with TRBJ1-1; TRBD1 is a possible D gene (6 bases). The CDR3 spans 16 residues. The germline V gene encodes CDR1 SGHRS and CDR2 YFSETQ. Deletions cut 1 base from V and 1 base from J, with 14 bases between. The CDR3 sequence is CASSLLGASSNTEAFF. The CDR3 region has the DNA TGCGCCAGCAGCTTGTTGGGGGCCAGTTCGAACACTGAAGCTTTCTTT.